Listed below are T cell receptor beta chains from one sample, sequenced in a study of cytomegalovirus exposure and HLA in healthy donors. Generated by immunoSEQ multiplex PCR, the TCRdb table keeps only in-frame clones and is missing some. Of 120,000 to 150,000 clones in the sample, 61% were seen once. The sequenced sample was PBMCs. These receptors were obtained from a male donor in good health and CMV-seronegative. Each CDR3 is given with its conserved first and last residue. The order of the fields is V gene, J gene, CDR3 protein.

>TRBV7-2|TRBJ2-5
CASSLVLAGPTQETQYF
>TRBV30|TRBJ2-7
CAWSVTGGFEQYF
>TRBV5-6|TRBJ2-5
CASSLGTSRETQYF
>TRBV5-6|TRBJ1-3
CASRETGGTGNTIYF
>TRBV5-3|TRBJ1-1
CARSLKGHRNTEAFF
>TRBV7-8|TRBJ2-4
CASSSVAGAIAKNIQYF
>TRBV5-1|TRBJ2-5
CASTTPPGETQYF
>TRBV2|NA
CASSEAGTALYEQYF
>TRBV7-2|TRBJ1-2
CASSPREGQGYTF
>TRBV19|TRBJ2-3
CASSIWAESTDTQYF
>TRBV7-2|TRBJ1-5
CASSLAVGEISPQHF
>TRBV29-1|TRBJ2-1
CSGGGGDNEQFF
>TRBV6-5|TRBJ1-2
CASSVLRGHGYTF
>TRBV6-5|TRBJ1-2
CASSYSRTGGGYGYTF
>TRBV29-1|TRBJ1-2
CSVQTGVNYGYTF
>TRBV11-2|TRBJ2-3
CASSPGWGTDTQYF
>TRBV18|TRBJ1-1
CASPELGQPMNTEAFF
>TRBV7-2|TRBJ2-3
CASSPGGGRADTQYF
>TRBV4-2|TRBJ1-3
CASSIAAAKSGNTIYF
>TRBV28|TRBJ1-1
CASRPGQRDTEAFF
>TRBV2|TRBJ1-5
CASSMTSGQPQHF
>TRBV7-2|TRBJ2-3
CASLRWGYTDTQYF
>TRBV6-4|TRBJ2-1
CASSDSTAGEFNEQFF
>TRBV7-3|TRBJ1-1
CASSLQGMNTEAFF
>TRBV5-1|TRBJ2-2
CASSLATGNTGELFF
>TRBV5-4|TRBJ1-1
CASSSSPGQGSPEAFF
>TRBV5-1|TRBJ2-1
CASSFWQGGGNEQFF